Following are 21 T cell receptor beta chains from one sample sequenced in a study of blood T cell repertoires in COVID-19. The data were produced by immunoSEQ multiplex PCR, yet TCRdb's version contains in-frame clones alone and is incomplete. This sample yields roughly 320,000 clones, of which more than 85% are seen a single time; roughly 3.9% belongs to the top ten. Sequencing input: PBMCs or T cells enriched from blood (not recorded which). These receptor sequences come from a woman aged 25 to 39 who had been exposed to COVID-19.

CDR3 sequence (DNA): TGTGCTCGGGTGGGGGCGGCTCAGCCCCAGCATTTT. As protein: CARVGAAQPQHF. The chain couples TRBV30 to TRBJ1-5; a weak D match, TRBD1 (6 bases). This CDR3 region has 12 residues. The germline V gene has CDR1 GTSNPN and CDR2 SVGIG (reference sequence). The variable domain in full, completed from reference TRBV30 and TRBJ1-5, reads SQTIHQWPATLVQPVGSPLSLECTVEGTSNPNLYWYRQAAGRGLQLLFYSVGIGQISSEVPQNLSASRPQDRQFILSSKKLLLSDSGFYLCARVGAAQPQHFGDGTRLSIL.

The chain is built from TRBV7-8 and TRBJ1-4; D call uncertain. Per germline, CDR1 SGHVS and CDR2 FQNEAQ. Trimming took 4 bases from V and 5 from J, leaving 11 bases between them. This CDR3 is built from 14 residues. CDR3 residues: CASSWSVPNEKLFF. CDR3 bases: TGTGCCAGCAGCTGGTCGGTTCCAAATGAAAAACTGTTTTTT. The variable domain in full, with the rest retrieved from reference TRBV7-8 and TRBJ1-4, is GAGVSQSPRYKVAKRGQDVALRCDPISGHVSLFWYQQALGQGPEFLTYFQNEAQLDKSGLPSDRFFAERPEGSVSTLKIQRTQQEDSAVYLCASSWSVPNEKLFFGSGTQLSVL.

The chain is built from TRBV6-5 and TRBJ2-7; D remains unclear. V lost 7 bases to trimming and J lost 0 bases, with 10 bases between them. Germline assignment: CDR1 MNHEY and CDR2 SVGAGI. The CDR3 length is 13 residues. The CDR3 nucleotides read TGTGCCAGCACCTCGACTTCCTCCTACGAGCAGTACTTC. Its translation is CASTSTSSYEQYF.

V is TRBV29-1 and J is TRBJ2-1, with D possibly being TRBD2 (6 bases). Trimming left V 5 bases short and J 4 bases short, with 15 bases between. This CDR3 region has 14 residues. Looked up from germline, CDR1 is SQVTM and CDR2 is ANQGSEA. CDR3 sequence: CSVFTGTLYNEQFF. The CDR3 region has the DNA TGCAGCGTTTTCACCGGGACTCTTTACAATGAGCAGTTCTTC.

V and J are TRBV5-5 and TRBJ2-7; 9 bases agree with TRBD1. J gave up 0 bases and V 4 bases, and 2 bases lay outside the gene matches. Germline loops: CDR1 SGHKS, CDR2 YYEKEE (reference sequence). CDR3 length: 14 residues. Written as DNA, the CDR3 is TGTGCCAGCAGCGAGGGACAGGGCTCCTACGAGCAGTACTTC. It specifies CASSEGQGSYEQYF.

This clone has only one observation. The chain carries TRBV5-1 and TRBJ2-1, with TRBD2 matching over 9 bases. The V segment lost 3 bases and the J segment 9 bases; nucleotides outside the gene matches: 16. CDR3 length: 17 residues. Germline CDR1 is SGHRS and CDR2 is YFSETQ. The CDR3 DNA reads TGCGCCAGCAGCTGGGGCGGGGGGGACCCTGGATTGGGTGAGCAGTTCTTC. Its translation: CASSWGGGDPGLGEQFF.

V gene TRBV20-1 combines with J gene TRBJ2-7; the match to TRBD1 covers 8 bases. Germline CDR1 and CDR2: DFQATT and SNEGSKA (reference sequence). The CDR3 consists of 11 residues. V was pared by 6 bases and J by 5 bases, with 3 bases of the junction left unmatched. This CDR3 reads CSARTGNEQYF. In DNA form, the CDR3 reads TGCAGTGCCAGGACAGGGAACGAGCAGTACTTC.

The chain links TRBV4-1 to TRBJ2-6; TRBD2 matches at 10 bases. Germline CDR1 is MGHRA and CDR2 is YSYEKL. The CDR3 covers 19 residues. After removal of 4 bases from V and 0 bases from J, the junction contained 9 bases not matched to a gene. CDR3 bases: TGCGCCAGCAGCCGAACCCCGAGGACTAGCGGCTCTGGGGCCAACGTCCTGACTTTC. This encodes CASSRTPRTSGSGANVLTF.

In this sample, this clone turned up once. The rearrangement uses TRBV7-9 and TRBJ1-1; 8 bases align to TRBD1. The CDR3 covers 16 residues. V was clipped by 6 bases and J by 0 bases; unmatched bases: 9. Germline assignment: CDR1 SEHNR and CDR2 FQNEAQ (reference sequence). This CDR3 is CASSPGQGGMNTEAFF. CDR3 sequence (DNA): TGTGCCAGCAGTCCCGGACAGGGCGGTATGAACACTGAAGCTTTCTTT.

The chain combines TRBV6-5 with TRBJ1-2; the match to TRBD1 covers 8 bases. The CDR3 has 13 residues. Germline V CDR1 and CDR2: MNHEY, SVGAGI. J lost 6 bases, V lost 6 bases, and 6 bases had no gene match. The CDR3 spells CASRGQVANGYTF. The CDR3, as DNA: TGTGCCAGCAGGGGACAGGTAGCCAATGGCTACACCTTC.

The V call is TRBV19, the J call TRBJ2-2, with D unclear. CDR1 LNHDA and CDR2 SQIVND come from the germline V gene (reference sequence). Deletions cut 6 bases from V and 6 bases from J, with 20 bases between. The CDR3 runs 16 residues. As DNA, the CDR3 is TGTGCCAGTAGGCGTTCGTGGTATTTGAGCGCCGGGGAGCTGTTTTTT. Amino acid sequence: CASRRSWYLSAGELFF.

The CDR3 reads CASSPPGGAPYNEQFF. CDR3 nucleotide sequence: TGTGCCAGCAGCCCCCCGGGGGGGGCCCCCTACAATGAGCAGTTCTTC. This chain connects TRBV7-6 to TRBJ2-1; TRBD2 agrees at 8 bases. The CDR3 sequence is 16 residues long. From germline, CDR1 is SGHVS and CDR2 FNYEAQ. V dropped 5 bases and J dropped 2; count of bases not matched to a gene: 8.

This chain uses TRBV11-2 with TRBJ1-5, with 8 bases identical to TRBD1. Germline V gene sequence: CDR1 SGHAT, CDR2 FQNNGV. V was pared by 3 bases and J by 5 bases, with 6 bases of the junction left unmatched. The CDR3 has 15 amino acids. DNA of the CDR3: TGTGCCAGCAGCTTCCAGACAGGGGCTGATCAGCCCCAGCATTTT. It translates to CASSFQTGADQPQHF. Using reference TRBV11-2 and TRBJ1-5 for the parts outside the CDR3, the full variable domain is EAGVAQSPRYKIIEKRQSVAFWCNPISGHATLYWYQQILGQGPKLLIQFQNNGVVDDSQLPKDRFSAERLKGVDSTLKIQPAKLEDSAVYLCASSFQTGADQPQHFGDGTRLSIL.

The rearrangement joins TRBV9 to TRBJ2-1, with D perhaps TRBD2 (7 bases). This CDR3 is 17 amino acids long. With 2 bases removed from V and 4 bases from J, the gap between germline ends came to 19 bases. CDR1 is SGDLS and CDR2 is YYNGEE in the germline V gene. The CDR3 DNA reads as TGTGCCAGCAGCGTTGTTGGTGGGGGGGGCGAATACAATGAGCAGTTCTTC. Protein sequence: CASSVVGGGGEYNEQFF. Looking up the rest from reference TRBV9 and TRBJ2-1 gives the full variable domain: DSGVTQTPKHLITATGQRVTLRCSPRSGDLSVYWYQQSLDQGLQFLIQYYNGEERAKGNILERFSAQQFPDLHSELNLSSLELGDSALYFCASSVVGGGGEYNEQFFGPGTRLTVL.

The genes are TRBV5-1 and TRBJ1-6; TRBD1 agrees at 8 bases. CDR1 SGHRS and CDR2 YFSETQ come from the germline V gene. J gave up 5 bases and V 4 bases, and 5 bases lay outside the gene matches. CDR3 length: 15 residues. CDR3 sequence reads: CASSRTTGDNSPLHF. The CDR3 DNA sequence: TGCGCCAGCAGCAGAACGACAGGGGATAATTCACCCCTCCACTTT. Looking up the rest from reference TRBV5-1 and TRBJ1-6 gives the full variable domain: KAGVTQTPRYLIKTRGQQVTLSCSPISGHRSVSWYQQTPGQGLQFLFEYFSETQRNKGNFPGRFSGRQFSNSRSEMNVSTLELGDSALYLCASSRTTGDNSPLHFGNGTRLTVT.

The J gene is TRBJ1-2, the V gene TRBV10-3; 7 nucleotides match TRBD1. J gave up 2 bases and V 10 bases, and 4 bases lay outside the gene matches. CDR1 is ENHRY, CDR2 SYGVKD, per germline. This CDR3 region has 12 residues. The CDR3 sequence is CATGTENYGYTF. DNA of the CDR3: TGTGCCACCGGGACAGAGAACTATGGCTACACCTTC.

This chain uses TRBV2 with TRBJ1-5; 7 bases line up with TRBD1. The CDR3 is 15 residues long. Germline loops: CDR1 SNHLY, CDR2 FYNNEI. The ends lost 8 bases at V and 2 bases at J; junction bases unmatched: 9. In DNA, the CDR3 is TGTGCCAGCGGGTGGGGAGGACAGGGCAATCAGCCCCAGCATTTT. It is translated as CASGWGGQGNQPQHF. The whole variable domain, remainder taken from reference TRBV2 and TRBJ1-5, is EPEVTQTPSHQVTQMGQEVILRCVPISNHLYFYWYRQILGQKVEFLVSFYNNEISEKSEIFDDQFSVERPDGSNFTLKIRSTKLEDSAMYFCASGWGGQGNQPQHFGDGTRLSIL.

The chain has TRBV7-9 and TRBJ1-2, with D unclear. The CDR3 is 16 amino acids. The germline V and J ends were trimmed by 3 bases and 3 bases, with 17 bases remaining between them. In germline, CDR1 is SEHNR, CDR2 FQNEAQ (reference sequence). CDR3 in DNA: TGTGCCAGCAGCTTCACCGGGAACCCTACCCACTATGGCTACACCTTC. It specifies CASSFTGNPTHYGYTF.

This chain connects TRBV30 to TRBJ2-1, with D perhaps TRBD2 (5 bases). The germline V gene has CDR1 GTSNPN and CDR2 SVGIG (reference sequence). CDR3 length: 15 amino acids. Trimming cost V 2 bases and J 7 bases, with 18 bases left between them. The CDR3 bases are TGTGCCTGGAGTCGCCCAGGACTTTTAGGGAATGAGCAGTTCTTC. It specifies CAWSRPGLLGNEQFF.

V and J are TRBV9 and TRBJ2-5, with D hard to call. CDR1 SGDLS and CDR2 YYNGEE come from the germline V gene. The length of the CDR3 is 14 residues. Between the trimmed V and J ends, which lost 0 bases and 4 bases, there was a span of 10 bases. The CDR3 nucleotides read TGTGCCAGCAGCGTAGGGAGATACCGAGAGACCCAGTACTTC. Encoded protein: CASSVGRYRETQYF.

The chain combines TRBV4-1 with TRBJ2-5; 9 nucleotides line up with TRBD1. Losses at the gene ends were 3 bases for V and 1 base for J; bases not matched to a gene: 9. The CDR3 has 17 amino acids. CDR1 and CDR2 (germline): MGHRA, YSYEKL. The CDR3 DNA reads TGCGCCAGCAGCCATGGACAGGGGCCACCGTTCCAAGAGACCCAGTACTTC. Its translation: CASSHGQGPPFQETQYF.